The 17 T cell receptor beta chains listed next were all sequenced from one sample in a study of cytomegalovirus exposure and HLA in healthy donors. The study ran its PCR with 60 Vbeta and 13 Jbeta primers. Method: immunoSEQ multiplex PCR; TCRdb's copy keeps in-frame clones and lacks some. Here the sample spans 60,000 to 70,000 clones, approximately 75% being singletons. The sequenced sample was PBMCs. The receptors stem from a man in his fifties or sixties in good health and CMV-seropositive.

The chain couples TRBV5-6 to TRBJ1-1, with D perhaps TRBD1 (5 bases). The V gene lost 0 bases and the J gene lost 0 bases, with 6 bases spanning the gap. CDR3 length equals 14 residues. From germline, CDR1 is SGHDT and CDR2 YYEEEE. CDR3 sequence reads: CASSLEGVNTEAFF. The CDR3 DNA reads as TGTGCCAGCAGCTTGGAAGGGGTGAACACTGAAGCTTTCTTT.

This chain links TRBV6-1 with TRBJ2-7; 10 bases agree with TRBD1. V lost 4 bases and J lost 4; bases outside the gene matches: 4. Looked up from germline, CDR1 is MNHNS and CDR2 is SASEGT. The CDR3 spans 14 residues. Here the CDR3 reads CASSVRDRGYEQYF. The CDR3, as DNA: TGTGCCAGCAGTGTAAGGGACAGGGGATACGAGCAGTACTTC.

This chain joins TRBV7-6 and TRBJ2-7; TRBD1 matches at 10 bases. The CDR3 extends over 16 amino acids. Germline values: CDR1 SGHVS, CDR2 FNYEAQ. V lost 3 bases to trimming and J lost 5 bases; unmatched junction nucleotides: 10. CDR3 in DNA: TGTGCCAGCAGCTTTAGACACCGGGACAGGGGCGACGAGCAGTACTTC. Translating it yields CASSFRHRDRGDEQYF.

J is TRBJ2-2 and V is TRBV6-1, with no clear D. V lost 1 base, J lost 3 bases, and 6 bases lay in between. Germline V gene data show CDR1 as MNHNS and CDR2 as SASEGT. The CDR3 totals 14 residues. CDR3: CASSEGAYTGELFF. The CDR3 DNA follows: TGTGCCAGCAGTGAAGGCGCTTACACCGGGGAGCTGTTTTTT.

V usage is TRBV5-4 and J usage is TRBJ1-1; a weak D match, TRBD1 (6 bases). In germline, CDR1 is SGHNT, CDR2 YYREEE (reference sequence). V lost 4 bases and J 1 base, leaving 8 bases between the germline ends. The CDR3 has 13 amino acids. Here the CDR3 reads CASSQGQNTEAFF. Written as DNA, the CDR3 is TGTGCCAGCAGCCAGGGACAGAACACTGAAGCTTTCTTT.

This chain links TRBV6-5 with TRBJ1-1; 9 nucleotides agree with TRBD1. Germline CDR1 MNHEY, CDR2 SVGAGI. J was trimmed by 0 bases and V by 5 bases; bases with no gene match: 4. This CDR3 is built from 15 residues. The DNA for the CDR3 is TGTGCCAGCAGTCAGGGACAGGGATTGAACACTGAAGCTTTCTTT. Protein: CASSQGQGLNTEAFF.

This clone has a single count. The chain combines TRBV5-1 with TRBJ2-7, with TRBD2 identical over 15 bases. The V gene's germline CDR1 is SGHRS and CDR2 YFSETQ. V shed 5 bases, J shed 6 bases, and the junction held 9 bases outside the gene matches. The length of the CDR3 is 16 residues. CDR3 loop: CASSLGLAGGQVEQYF. For the CDR3, the DNA is TGCGCCAGCAGTCTCGGACTAGCGGGGGGGCAAGTCGAGCAGTACTTC.

In its sample, this clone was seen a few times. J is TRBJ2-4 and V is TRBV7-2; 7 bases match TRBD2. The germline V gene has CDR1 SGHTA and CDR2 FQGNSA. The CDR3 totals 16 residues. The trim removed 8 bases at V and 5 bases at J, leaving 15 bases unmatched. The CDR3: CASGPGLLAAENIQYF. As DNA, the CDR3 is TGTGCCAGCGGGCCTGGGTTGCTAGCGGCCGAAAACATTCAGTACTTC.

This clone came up a few times. The rearrangement uses TRBV10-3 and TRBJ1-2; 9 positions match TRBD1. Germline trimming cut 6 bases from V and 4 bases from J; bases unmatched to any gene: 3. The CDR3 runs to 13 residues. CDR1 and CDR2 from the germline V gene are ENHRY and SYGVKD. The CDR3 DNA reads TGTGCCATCAGGGGGACAGGGACCTATGGCTACACCTTC. Translating it yields CAIRGTGTYGYTF.

The count of this clone is one. V gene TRBV11-2 combines with J gene TRBJ2-5, with D possibly being TRBD2 (6 bases). The germline CDR1 and CDR2 sequences are SGHAT and FQNNGV. The CDR3 extends over 18 amino acids. Trimming stripped 4 bases from V and 9 bases from J, with 30 bases between. The chain's CDR3 is CASSSSFSSGGLVGAQYF. CDR3 sequence (DNA): TGTGCCAGCAGCTCCTCCTTTAGTAGCGGCGGTTTGGTTGGGGCCCAGTACTTC.

Points on this clone: Because the CDR3 is missing its conserved closing phenylalanine or tryptophan, this is likely a read error. This rearrangement joins TRBV30 to TRBJ1-3, with TRBD1 matching over 7 bases. Unmatched junction bases numbered 25, after V lost 2 bases and J lost 12 bases. Germline V gene sequence: CDR1 GTSNPN, CDR2 SVGIG (reference sequence). The CDR3 consists of 18 residues. This chain's CDR3 is CAWSTAVTLWGLQGHIYV. In DNA, the CDR3 is TGTGCCTGGAGTACCGCTGTAACATTGTGGGGCCTACAGGGGCACATATATGTT.

V and J are TRBV2 and TRBJ1-1; 9 bases are shared with TRBD1. V was pared by 6 bases and J by 6 bases, with 8 bases of the junction left unmatched. CDR3 length: 14 amino acids. Germline CDR1 SNHLY, CDR2 FYNNEI. CDR3 loop: CASRWDRALAEAFF. DNA of the CDR3: TGTGCCAGCAGATGGGACAGGGCCCTGGCTGAAGCTTTCTTT.

This clone was recorded once. CDR3 residues: CAWSAVGGEFPRGELFF. The CDR3 region has the DNA TGTGCCTGGAGTGCAGTTGGCGGGGAATTCCCGCGCGGGGAGCTGTTTTTT. V gene TRBV30 combines with J gene TRBJ2-2; D perhaps matches TRBD2 (6 bases). There are 17 residues in the CDR3. V was shortened by 1 base and J by 7 bases, with 22 bases between the two germline ends. Germline loops: CDR1 GTSNPN, CDR2 SVGIG (reference sequence). Full variable domain (outside the CDR3, taken from reference TRBV30 and TRBJ2-2): SQTIHQWPATLVQPVGSPLSLECTVEGTSNPNLYWYRQAAGRGLQLLFYSVGIGQISSEVPQNLSASRPQDRQFILSSKKLLLSDSGFYLCAWSAVGGEFPRGELFFGEGSRLTVL.

The V call is TRBV27, the J call TRBJ2-7; the match to TRBD1 covers 7 bases. Germline V lookup: CDR1 MNHEY, CDR2 SMNVEV (reference sequence). The CDR3 is 15 residues long. Trimming cost V 6 bases and J 5 bases; bases outside gene matches: 13. The CDR3 here is CASSNPVTGVDEQYF. CDR3 bases: TGTGCCAGCAGCAACCCCGTCACAGGGGTGGACGAGCAGTACTTC.

The CDR3 protein is CASSPGTGFNEKLFF. CDR3 nucleotide sequence: TGCGCCAGCAGCCCTGGGACAGGATTTAATGAAAAACTGTTTTTT. This chain connects TRBV4-3 to TRBJ1-4; TRBD1 aligns across 8 bases. The germline gives CDR1 LGHNA, CDR2 YSLEER. V dropped 4 bases and J dropped 4; count of bases not matched to a gene: 5. This CDR3 has 15 residues.

This clone showed up just a few times. This sequence joins TRBV5-1 and TRBJ1-1; 7 positions agree with TRBD1. J lost 6 bases, V lost 0 bases, and 8 bases had no gene match. Germline lookup yields CDR1 SGHRS and CDR2 YFSETQ. The length of the CDR3 is 15 residues. The CDR3 region has the DNA TGCGCCAGCAGCTTGGACGGACAGGCGGTCGCTGAAGCTTTCTTT. The encoded protein is CASSLDGQAVAEAFF. The complete variable domain, with remaining parts taken from reference TRBV5-1 and TRBJ1-1, reads KAGVTQTPRYLIKTRGQQVTLSCSPISGHRSVSWYQQTPGQGLQFLFEYFSETQRNKGNFPGRFSGRQFSNSRSEMNVSTLELGDSALYLCASSLDGQAVAEAFFGQGTRLTVV.

The V call is TRBV10-3, the J call TRBJ2-7; unclear D gene. V was cut by 4 bases and J by 1 base, with 5 bases left in between. CDR3 length: 12 residues. Germline V lookup: CDR1 ENHRY, CDR2 SYGVKD. The CDR3 region has the DNA TGTGCCATCAGTGGAGGATCCTACGAGCAGTACTTC. It specifies CAISGGSYEQYF.